The present TCR beta chain was sequenced within a study of CD8 T cells in Susac syndrome. The junction had 2 bases not matched to a gene; V was cut back by 4 bases and J by 0 bases. Germline CDR1 and CDR2: SEHNR and FQNEAQ (reference sequence). The CDR3 loop spans 14 amino acids. An input of roughly 0.45 to 1 ug of RNA was subjected to reverse transcription using random hexamers. Using its own MiXCR run on the immunoSEQ multiplex PCR reads, TCRdb lists one record per CDR3 protein. The sample yields approximately 130,000 distinct CDR3 sequences, around nine tenths seen once. The sample holds one count of this clonotype.

What was sequenced was CD8+ T cells from PBMCs. The TCR sequence derives from a human donor with multiple sclerosis. The rearrangement joins TRBV7-9 to TRBJ2-5; 7 bases are shared with TRBD1. The CDR3 bases are TGTGCCAGCAGCTCCGACAGGGACCAAGAGACCCAGTACTTC. Its protein product is CASSSDRDQETQYF.